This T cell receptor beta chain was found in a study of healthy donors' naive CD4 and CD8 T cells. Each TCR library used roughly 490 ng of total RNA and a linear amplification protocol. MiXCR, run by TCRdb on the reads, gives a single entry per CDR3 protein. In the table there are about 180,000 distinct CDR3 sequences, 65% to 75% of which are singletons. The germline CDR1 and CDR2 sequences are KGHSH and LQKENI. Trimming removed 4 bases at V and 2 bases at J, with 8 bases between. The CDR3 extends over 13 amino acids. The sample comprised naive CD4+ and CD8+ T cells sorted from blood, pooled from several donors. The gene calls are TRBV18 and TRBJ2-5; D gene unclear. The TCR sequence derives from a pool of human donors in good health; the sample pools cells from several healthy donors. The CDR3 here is CASSQGKQETQYF. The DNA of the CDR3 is TGTGCCAGCTCACAGGGAAAACAAGAGACCCAGTACTTC.